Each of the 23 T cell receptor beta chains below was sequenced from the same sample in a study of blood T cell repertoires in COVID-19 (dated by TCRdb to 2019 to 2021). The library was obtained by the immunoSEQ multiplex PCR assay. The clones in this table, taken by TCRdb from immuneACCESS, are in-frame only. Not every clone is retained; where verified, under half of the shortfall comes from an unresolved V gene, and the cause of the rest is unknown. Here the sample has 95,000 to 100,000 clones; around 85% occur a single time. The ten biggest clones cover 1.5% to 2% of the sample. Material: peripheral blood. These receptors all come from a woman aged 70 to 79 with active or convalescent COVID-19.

CDR3 in DNA: TGTGCCAGCAGCTCGGGTCCCGGAGGGACTGAAGCTTTCTTT. Residues: CASSSGPGGTEAFF. The chain carries TRBV11-2 and TRBJ1-1; no definite D call. V was cut by 4 bases and J by 5 bases, with 14 bases left in between. The CDR3 totals 14 residues. CDR1 SGHAT and CDR2 FQNNGV come from the germline V gene.

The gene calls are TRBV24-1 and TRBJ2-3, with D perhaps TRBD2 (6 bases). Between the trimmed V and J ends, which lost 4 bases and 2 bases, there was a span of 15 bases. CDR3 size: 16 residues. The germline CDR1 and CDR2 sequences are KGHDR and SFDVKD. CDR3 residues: CATSEGRRGSTDTQYF. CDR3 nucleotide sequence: TGTGCCACCAGTGAAGGTCGTCGGGGGTCCACAGATACGCAGTATTTT.

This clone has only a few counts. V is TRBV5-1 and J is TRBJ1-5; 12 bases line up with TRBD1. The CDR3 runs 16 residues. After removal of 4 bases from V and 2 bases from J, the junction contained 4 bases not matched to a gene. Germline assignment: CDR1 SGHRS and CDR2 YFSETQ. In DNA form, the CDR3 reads TGCGCCAGCAGCCCTGGGACAGGGGGCGGCAATCAGCCCCAGCATTTT. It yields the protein CASSPGTGGGNQPQHF.

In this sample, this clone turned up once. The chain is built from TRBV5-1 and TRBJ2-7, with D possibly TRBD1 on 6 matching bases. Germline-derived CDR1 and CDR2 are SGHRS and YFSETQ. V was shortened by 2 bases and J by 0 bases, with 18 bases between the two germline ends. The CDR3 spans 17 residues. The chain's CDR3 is CASSFSNRDTLSYEQYF. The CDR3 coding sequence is TGCGCCAGCAGCTTCTCGAACCGGGACACACTCTCCTACGAGCAGTACTTC.

CDR3 residues: CASSIDLPGGWNTEAFF. CDR3 bases: TGTGCCAGTAGTATAGATCTACCAGGGGGCTGGAACACTGAAGCTTTCTTT. The V and J genes are TRBV19 and TRBJ1-1; 8 nucleotides line up with TRBD1. Germline CDR1 LNHDA, CDR2 SQIVND (reference sequence). The CDR3 runs to 17 residues. V lost 0 bases to trimming and J lost 1 base; unmatched junction nucleotides: 7.

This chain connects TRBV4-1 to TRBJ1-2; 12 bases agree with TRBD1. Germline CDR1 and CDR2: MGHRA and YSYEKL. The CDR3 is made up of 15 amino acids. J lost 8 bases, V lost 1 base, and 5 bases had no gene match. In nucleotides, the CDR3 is TGCGCCAGCAGCCAAGCGGGACAGGGGGCGGGAGGCTACACCTTC. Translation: CASSQAGQGAGGYTF.

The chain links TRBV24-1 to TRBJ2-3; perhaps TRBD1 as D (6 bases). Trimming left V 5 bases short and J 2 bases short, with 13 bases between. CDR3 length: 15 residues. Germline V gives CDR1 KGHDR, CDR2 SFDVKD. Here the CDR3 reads CATSAGAGTTDTQYF. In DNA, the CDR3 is TGTGCCACCAGTGCAGGGGCTGGGACCACAGATACGCAGTATTTT.

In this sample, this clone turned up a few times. The CDR3 spells CASSLRLAGRYKYNEQFF. The CDR3 nucleotides read TGTGCCAGCAGCTTACGGCTAGCGGGGCGATATAAGTACAATGAGCAGTTCTTC. The chain carries TRBV7-8 and TRBJ2-1; 9 bases are a match to TRBD2. V lost 2 bases, J lost 4 bases, and 12 bases stayed unmatched. CDR3 length equals 18 residues. Germline CDR1 SGHVS, CDR2 FQNEAQ.

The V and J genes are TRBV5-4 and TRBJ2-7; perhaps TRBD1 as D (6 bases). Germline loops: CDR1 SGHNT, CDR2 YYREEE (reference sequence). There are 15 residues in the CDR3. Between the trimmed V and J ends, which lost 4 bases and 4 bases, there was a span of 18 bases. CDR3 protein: CASSPGGGLGYEQYF. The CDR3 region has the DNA TGTGCCAGCAGCCCGGGTGGGGGCCTGGGGTACGAGCAGTACTTC.

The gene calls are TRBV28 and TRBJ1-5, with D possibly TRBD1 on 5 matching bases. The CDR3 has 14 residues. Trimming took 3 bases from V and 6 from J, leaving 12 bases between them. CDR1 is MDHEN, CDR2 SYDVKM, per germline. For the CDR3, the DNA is TGTGCCAGCAGTTTGGTAGGGGCGGTTCAGCCCCAGCATTTT. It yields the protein CASSLVGAVQPQHF.

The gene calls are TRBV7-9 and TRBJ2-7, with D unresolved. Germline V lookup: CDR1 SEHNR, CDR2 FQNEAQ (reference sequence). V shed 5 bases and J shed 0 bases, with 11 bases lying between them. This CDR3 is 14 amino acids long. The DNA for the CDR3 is TGTGCCAGCAGCCCGACTTCGGTCTCCTACGAGCAGTACTTC. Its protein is CASSPTSVSYEQYF.

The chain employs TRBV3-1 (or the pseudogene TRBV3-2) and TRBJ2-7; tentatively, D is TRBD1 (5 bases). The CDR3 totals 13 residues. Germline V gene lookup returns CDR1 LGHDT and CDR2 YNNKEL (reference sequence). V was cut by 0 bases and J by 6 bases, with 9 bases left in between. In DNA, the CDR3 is TGTGCCAGCAGCCAAGATCTAAGGGGCGAGCAGTACTTC. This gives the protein CASSQDLRGEQYF.

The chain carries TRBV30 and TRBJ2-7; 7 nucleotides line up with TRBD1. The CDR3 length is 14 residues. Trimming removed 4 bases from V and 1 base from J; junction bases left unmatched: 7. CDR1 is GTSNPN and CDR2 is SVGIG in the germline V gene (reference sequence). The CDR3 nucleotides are TGTGCCTGGACAAGAACAGGGGTGTCCTACGAGCAGTACTTC. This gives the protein CAWTRTGVSYEQYF.

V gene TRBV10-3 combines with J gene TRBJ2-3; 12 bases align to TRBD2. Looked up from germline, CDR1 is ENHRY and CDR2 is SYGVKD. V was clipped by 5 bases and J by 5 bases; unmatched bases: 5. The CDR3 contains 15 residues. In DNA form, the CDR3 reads TGTGCCATCAGTTACGCTAGCGGGGGGGTAGATACGCAGTATTTT. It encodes CAISYASGGVDTQYF.

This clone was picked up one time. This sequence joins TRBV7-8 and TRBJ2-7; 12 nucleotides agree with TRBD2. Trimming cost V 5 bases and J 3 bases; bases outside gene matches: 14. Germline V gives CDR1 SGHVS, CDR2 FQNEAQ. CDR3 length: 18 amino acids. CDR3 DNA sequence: TGTGCCAGCAGCCCCCGGGTGGCTAGCGGGAGGGCCGTCTACGAGCAGTACTTC. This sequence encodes CASSPRVASGRAVYEQYF.

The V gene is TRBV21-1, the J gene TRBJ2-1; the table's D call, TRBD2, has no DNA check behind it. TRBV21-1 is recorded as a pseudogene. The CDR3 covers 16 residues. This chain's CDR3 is CASTPAGPLRYNEQFF. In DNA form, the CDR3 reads TGTGCCAGCACCCCGGCGGGCCCATTGCGCTACAATGAGCAGTTCTTC.

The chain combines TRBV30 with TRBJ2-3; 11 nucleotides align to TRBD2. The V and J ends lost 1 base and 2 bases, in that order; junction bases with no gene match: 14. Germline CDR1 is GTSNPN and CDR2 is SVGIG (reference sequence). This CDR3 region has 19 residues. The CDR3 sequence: CAWSATSGRRLLITDTQYF. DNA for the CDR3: TGTGCCTGGAGTGCCACTAGCGGGAGACGGCTGCTGATCACAGATACGCAGTATTTT.

The CDR3 spells CASSPVEQGNSPLHF. CDR3 sequence (DNA): TGTGCCAGCAGCCCGGTGGAACAGGGAAATTCACCCCTCCACTTT. The chain couples TRBV21-1 to TRBJ1-6; no check of the table's D call, TRBD1, against the DNA was made. TRBV21-1 is assigned pseudogene status. The CDR3 contains 15 residues.

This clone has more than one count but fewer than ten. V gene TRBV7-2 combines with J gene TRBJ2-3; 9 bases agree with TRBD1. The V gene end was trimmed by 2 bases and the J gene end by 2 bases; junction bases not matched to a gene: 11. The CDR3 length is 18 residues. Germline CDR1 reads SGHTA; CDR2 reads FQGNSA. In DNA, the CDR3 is TGTGCCAGCAGCTTATTCCCGTCGGGACAGGGCATCACAGATACGCAGTATTTT. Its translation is CASSLFPSGQGITDTQYF.

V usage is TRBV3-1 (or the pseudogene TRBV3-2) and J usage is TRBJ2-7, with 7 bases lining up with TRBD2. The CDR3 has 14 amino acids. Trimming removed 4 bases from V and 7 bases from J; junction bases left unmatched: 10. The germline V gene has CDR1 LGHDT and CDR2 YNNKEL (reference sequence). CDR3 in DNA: TGTGCCAGCAGCCCAGACGGCGGGAGAAGAGAGCAGTACTTC. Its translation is CASSPDGGRREQYF.

The CDR3 region has the DNA TGTGCCAGCAGAGAGGAAGAAAAACTGTTTTTT. Amino acids: CASREEEKLFF. The rearrangement links TRBV2 to TRBJ1-4, with D uncertain. V was trimmed by 6 bases and J by 8 bases, leaving 7 bases between them. The CDR3 sequence is 11 residues long. The germline CDR1 and CDR2 sequences are SNHLY and FYNNEI.

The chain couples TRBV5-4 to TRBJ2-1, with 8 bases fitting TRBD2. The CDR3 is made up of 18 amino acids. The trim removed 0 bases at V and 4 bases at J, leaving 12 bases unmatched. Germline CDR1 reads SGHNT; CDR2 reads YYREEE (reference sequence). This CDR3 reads CASSLVTRGSGDYNEQFF. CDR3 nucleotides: TGTGCCAGCAGCTTGGTAACGCGGGGTAGCGGGGATTACAATGAGCAGTTCTTC.

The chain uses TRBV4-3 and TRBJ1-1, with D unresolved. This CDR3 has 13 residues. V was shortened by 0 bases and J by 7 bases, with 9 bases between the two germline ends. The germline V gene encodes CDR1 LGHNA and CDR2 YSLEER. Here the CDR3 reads CASSQEVAYEAFF. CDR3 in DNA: TGCGCCAGCAGCCAAGAGGTAGCATATGAAGCTTTCTTT.